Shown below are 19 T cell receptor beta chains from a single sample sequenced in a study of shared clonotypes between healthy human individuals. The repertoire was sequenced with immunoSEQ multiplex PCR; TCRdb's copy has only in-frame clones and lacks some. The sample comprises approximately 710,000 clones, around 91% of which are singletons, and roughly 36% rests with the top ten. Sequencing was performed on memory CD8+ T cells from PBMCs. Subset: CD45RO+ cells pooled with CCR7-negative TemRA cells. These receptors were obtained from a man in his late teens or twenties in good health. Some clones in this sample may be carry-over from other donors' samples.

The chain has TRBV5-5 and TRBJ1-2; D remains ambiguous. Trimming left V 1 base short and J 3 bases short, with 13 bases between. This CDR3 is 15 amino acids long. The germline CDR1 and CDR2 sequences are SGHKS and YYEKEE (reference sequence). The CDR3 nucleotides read TGTGCCAGCAGCTTGAGGCCTACCGAATACTATGGCTACACCTTC. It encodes CASSLRPTEYYGYTF.

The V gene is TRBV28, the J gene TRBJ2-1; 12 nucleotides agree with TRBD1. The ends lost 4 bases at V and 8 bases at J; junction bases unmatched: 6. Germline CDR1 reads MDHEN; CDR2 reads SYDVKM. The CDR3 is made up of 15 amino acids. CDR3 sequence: CASSSGQGAYDEQFF. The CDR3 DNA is TGTGCCAGCAGTTCGGGACAGGGGGCTTACGATGAGCAGTTCTTC.

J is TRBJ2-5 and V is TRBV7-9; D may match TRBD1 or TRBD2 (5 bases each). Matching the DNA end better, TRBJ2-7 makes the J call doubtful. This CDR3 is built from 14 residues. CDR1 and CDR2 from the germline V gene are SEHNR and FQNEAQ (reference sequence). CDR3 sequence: CASSLVLGVAEQYF. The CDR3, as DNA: TGTGCCAGCAGCTTAGTCCTGGGGGTTGCCGAGCAGTACTTC.

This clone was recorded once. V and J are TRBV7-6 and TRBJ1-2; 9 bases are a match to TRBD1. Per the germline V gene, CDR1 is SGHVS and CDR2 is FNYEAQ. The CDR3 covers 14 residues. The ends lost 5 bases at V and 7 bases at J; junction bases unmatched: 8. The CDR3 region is CASSQDRGGGGYTF. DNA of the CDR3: TGTGCCAGCAGCCAAGACAGGGGGGGAGGTGGCTACACCTTC. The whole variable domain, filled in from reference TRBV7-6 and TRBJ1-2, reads GAGVSQSPRYKVTKRGQDVALRCDPISGHVSLYWYRQALGQGPEFLTYFNYEAQQDKSGLPNDRFSAERPEGSISTLTIQRTEQRDSAMYRCASSQDRGGGGYTFGSGTRLTVV.

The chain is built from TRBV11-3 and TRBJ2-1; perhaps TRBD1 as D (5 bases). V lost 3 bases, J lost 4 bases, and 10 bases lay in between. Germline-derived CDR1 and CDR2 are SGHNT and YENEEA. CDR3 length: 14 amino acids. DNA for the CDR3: TGTGCCAGCAGCTTGGAGCAGGGATACAATGAGCAGTTCTTC. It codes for CASSLEQGYNEQFF.

Written as DNA, the CDR3 is TGTGCCAGCAGCCAAGAACAGGGGTCTCGGCGCTACGAGCAGTACTTC. Protein product: CASSQEQGSRRYEQYF. The V gene is TRBV4-2, the J gene TRBJ2-7; TRBD1 matches 7 bases. The CDR3 is 16 residues long. Germline loops: CDR1 LGHNA, CDR2 YNFKEQ. V trimming: 0 bases; J trimming: 3 bases; junction bases outside the gene matches: 8.

The CDR3 nucleotides are TGTGCCAGCATCCCGAGGGGTAGGAACGAGCAGTTCTTC. This sequence encodes CASIPRGRNEQFF. The rearrangement links TRBV6-5 to TRBJ2-1, with D perhaps given as TRBD1 or TRBD2 (5 bases each). Germline CDR1 reads MNHEY; CDR2 reads SVGAGI. V was shortened by 7 bases and J by 10 bases, with 17 bases between the two germline ends. This CDR3 has 13 residues.

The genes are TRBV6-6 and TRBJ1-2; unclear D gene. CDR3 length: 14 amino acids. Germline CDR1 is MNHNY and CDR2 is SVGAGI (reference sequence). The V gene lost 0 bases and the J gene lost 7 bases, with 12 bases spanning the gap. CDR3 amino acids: CASSYSEGLSGYTF. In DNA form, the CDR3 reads TGTGCCAGCAGTTACTCAGAGGGTTTGAGTGGCTACACCTTC.

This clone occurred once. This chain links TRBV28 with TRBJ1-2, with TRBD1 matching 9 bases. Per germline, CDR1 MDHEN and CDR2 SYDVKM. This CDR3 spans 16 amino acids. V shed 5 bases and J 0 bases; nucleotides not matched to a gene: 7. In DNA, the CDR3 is TGTGCCAGCAGTAGTAACAGGGGGCGGACTAACTATGGCTACACCTTC. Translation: CASSSNRGRTNYGYTF.

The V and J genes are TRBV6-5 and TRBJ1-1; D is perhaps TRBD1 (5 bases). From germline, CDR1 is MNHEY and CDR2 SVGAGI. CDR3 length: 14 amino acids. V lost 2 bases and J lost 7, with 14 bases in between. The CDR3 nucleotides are TGTGCCAGCAGTTACGGGGCGGTTGCCAATGAAGCTTTCTTT. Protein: CASSYGAVANEAFF.

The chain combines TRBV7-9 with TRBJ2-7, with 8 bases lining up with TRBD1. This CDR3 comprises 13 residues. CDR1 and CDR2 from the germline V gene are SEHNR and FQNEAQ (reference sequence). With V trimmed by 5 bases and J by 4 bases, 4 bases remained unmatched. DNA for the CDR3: TGTGCCAGCAGCGCACGGACAGGGTACGAGCAGTACTTC. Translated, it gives CASSARTGYEQYF. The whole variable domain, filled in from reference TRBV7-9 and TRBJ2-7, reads DTGVSQNPRHKITKRGQNVTFRCDPISEHNRLYWYRQTLGQGPEFLTYFQNEAQLEKSRLLSDRFSAERPKGSFSTLEIQRTEQGDSAMYLCASSARTGYEQYFGPGTRLTVT.

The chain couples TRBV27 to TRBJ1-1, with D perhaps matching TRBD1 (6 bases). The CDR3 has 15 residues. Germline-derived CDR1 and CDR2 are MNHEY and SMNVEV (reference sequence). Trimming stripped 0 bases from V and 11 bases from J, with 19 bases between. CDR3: CASSLSRTDESQAFF. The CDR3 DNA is TGTGCCAGCAGTTTATCGAGGACAGACGAGAGCCAGGCTTTCTTT.

CDR3 residues: CASLRTGDNEQFF. CDR3 DNA sequence: TGTGCCAGCCTGAGGACAGGAGACAATGAGCAGTTCTTC. This sequence joins TRBV28 and TRBJ2-1; 7 bases align to TRBD1. The germline V gene encodes CDR1 MDHEN and CDR2 SYDVKM. Unmatched junction bases numbered 6, after V lost 8 bases and J lost 5 bases. The CDR3 extends over 13 amino acids.

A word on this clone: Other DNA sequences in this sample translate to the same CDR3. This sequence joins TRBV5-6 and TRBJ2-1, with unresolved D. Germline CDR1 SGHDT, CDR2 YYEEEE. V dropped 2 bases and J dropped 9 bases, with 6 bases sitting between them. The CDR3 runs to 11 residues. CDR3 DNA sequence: TGTGCCAGCAGCTTAGGCGGTGAGCAGTTCTTC. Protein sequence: CASSLGGEQFF.

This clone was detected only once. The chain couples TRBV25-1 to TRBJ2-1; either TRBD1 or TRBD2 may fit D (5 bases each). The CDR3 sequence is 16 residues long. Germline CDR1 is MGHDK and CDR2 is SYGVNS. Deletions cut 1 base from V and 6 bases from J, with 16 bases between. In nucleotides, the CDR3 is TGTGCCAGCAGTGAATTTTACGAGGGGTTCTCCAATGAGCAGTTCTTC. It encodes CASSEFYEGFSNEQFF. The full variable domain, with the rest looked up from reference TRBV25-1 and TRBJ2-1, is EADIYQTPRYLVIGTGKKITLECSQTMGHDKMYWYQQDPGMELHLIHYSYGVNSTEKGDLSSESTVSRIRTEHFPLTLESARPSHTSQYLCASSEFYEGFSNEQFFGPGTRLTVL.

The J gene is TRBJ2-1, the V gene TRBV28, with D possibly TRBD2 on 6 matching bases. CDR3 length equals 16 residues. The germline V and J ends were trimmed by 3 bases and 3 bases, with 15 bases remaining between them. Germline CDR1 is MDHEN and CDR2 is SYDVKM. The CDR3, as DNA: TGTGCCAGCAGTTTCGGCCCCACTAGCTTCTACAATGAGCAGTTCTTC. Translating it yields CASSFGPTSFYNEQFF.

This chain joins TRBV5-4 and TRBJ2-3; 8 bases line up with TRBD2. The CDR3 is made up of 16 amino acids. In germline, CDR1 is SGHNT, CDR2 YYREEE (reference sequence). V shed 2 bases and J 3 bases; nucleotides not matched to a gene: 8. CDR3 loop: CASSFKRERGTDTQYF. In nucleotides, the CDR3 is TGTGCCAGCAGCTTCAAGCGGGAGAGGGGAACAGATACGCAGTATTTT.

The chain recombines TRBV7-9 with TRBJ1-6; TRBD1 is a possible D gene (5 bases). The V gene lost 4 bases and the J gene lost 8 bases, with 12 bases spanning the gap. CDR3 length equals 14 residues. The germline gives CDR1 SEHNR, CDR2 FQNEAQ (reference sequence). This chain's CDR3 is CASSSSWGDSPLHF. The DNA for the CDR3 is TGTGCCAGCAGCTCATCATGGGGGGATTCACCCCTCCACTTT. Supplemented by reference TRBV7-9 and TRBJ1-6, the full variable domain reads DTGVSQNPRHKITKRGQNVTFRCDPISEHNRLYWYRQTLGQGPEFLTYFQNEAQLEKSRLLSDRFSAERPKGSFSTLEIQRTEQGDSAMYLCASSSSWGDSPLHFGNGTRLTVT.

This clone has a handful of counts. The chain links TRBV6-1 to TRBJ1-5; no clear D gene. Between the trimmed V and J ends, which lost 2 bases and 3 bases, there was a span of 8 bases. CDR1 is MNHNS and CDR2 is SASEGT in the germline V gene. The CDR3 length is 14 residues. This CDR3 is CASSELSSNQPQHF. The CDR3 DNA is TGTGCCAGCAGTGAACTTTCGTCCAATCAGCCCCAGCATTTT.